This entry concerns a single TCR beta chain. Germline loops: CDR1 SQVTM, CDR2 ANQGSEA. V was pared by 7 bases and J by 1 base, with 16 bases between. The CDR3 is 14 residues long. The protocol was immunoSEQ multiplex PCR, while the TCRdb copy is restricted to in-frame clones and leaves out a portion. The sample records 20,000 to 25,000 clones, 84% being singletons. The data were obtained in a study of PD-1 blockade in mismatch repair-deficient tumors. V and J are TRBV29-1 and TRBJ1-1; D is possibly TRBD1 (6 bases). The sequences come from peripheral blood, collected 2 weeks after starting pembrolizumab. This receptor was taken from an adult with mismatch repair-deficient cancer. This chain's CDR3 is CSGAGGAGNTEAFF. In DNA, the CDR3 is TGCAGCGGGGCGGGGGGCGCGGGGAACACTGAAGCTTTCTTT. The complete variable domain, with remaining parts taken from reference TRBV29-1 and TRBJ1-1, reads SAVISQKPSRDICQRGTSLTIQCQVDSQVTMMFWYRQQPGQSLTLIATANQGSEATYESGFVIDKFPISRPNLTFSTLTVSNMSPEDSSIYLCSGAGGAGNTEAFFGQGTRLTVV.